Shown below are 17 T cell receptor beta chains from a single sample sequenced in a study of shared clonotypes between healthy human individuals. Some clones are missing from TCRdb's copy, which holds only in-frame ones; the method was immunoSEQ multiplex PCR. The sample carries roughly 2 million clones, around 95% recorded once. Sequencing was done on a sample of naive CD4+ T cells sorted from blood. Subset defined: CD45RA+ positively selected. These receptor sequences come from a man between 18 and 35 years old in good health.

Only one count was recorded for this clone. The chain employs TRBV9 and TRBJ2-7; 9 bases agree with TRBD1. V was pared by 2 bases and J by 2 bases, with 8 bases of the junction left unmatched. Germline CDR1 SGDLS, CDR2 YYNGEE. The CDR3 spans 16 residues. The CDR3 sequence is CASSVGTGSRAYEQYF. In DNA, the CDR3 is TGTGCCAGCAGCGTTGGGACAGGGTCGAGGGCCTACGAGCAGTACTTC.

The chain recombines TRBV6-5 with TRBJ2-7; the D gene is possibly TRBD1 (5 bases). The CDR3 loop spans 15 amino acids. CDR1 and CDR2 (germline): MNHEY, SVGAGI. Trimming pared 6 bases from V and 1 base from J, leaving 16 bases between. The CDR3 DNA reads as TGTGCCAGCAGCCGAAGCCCGACAGTTTCCTACGAGCAGTACTTC. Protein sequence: CASSRSPTVSYEQYF.

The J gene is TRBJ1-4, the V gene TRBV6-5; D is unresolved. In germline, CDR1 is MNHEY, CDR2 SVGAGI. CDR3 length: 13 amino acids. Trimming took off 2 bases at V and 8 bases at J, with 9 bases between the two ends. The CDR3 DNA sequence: TGTGCCAGCAGTTACGGGCGAAAGGAAAAACTGTTTTTT. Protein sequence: CASSYGRKEKLFF.

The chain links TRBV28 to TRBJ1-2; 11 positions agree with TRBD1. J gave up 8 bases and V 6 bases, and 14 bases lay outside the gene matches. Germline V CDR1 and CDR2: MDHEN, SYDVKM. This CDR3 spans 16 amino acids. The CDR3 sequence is CASRGSPGQGEGGYTF. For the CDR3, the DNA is TGTGCCAGCAGGGGTTCTCCGGGACAGGGGGAGGGAGGCTACACCTTC.

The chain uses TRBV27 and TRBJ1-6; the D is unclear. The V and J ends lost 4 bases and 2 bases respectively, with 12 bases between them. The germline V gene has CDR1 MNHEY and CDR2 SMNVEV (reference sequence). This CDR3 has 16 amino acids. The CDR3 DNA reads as TGTGCCAGCAGTTATGACGGCCTGGCCTATAATTCACCCCTCCACTTT. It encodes CASSYDGLAYNSPLHF.

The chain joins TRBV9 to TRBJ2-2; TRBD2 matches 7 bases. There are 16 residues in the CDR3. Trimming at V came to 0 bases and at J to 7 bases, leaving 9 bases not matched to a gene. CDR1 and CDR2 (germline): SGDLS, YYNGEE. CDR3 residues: CASSVEGRGSIGELFF. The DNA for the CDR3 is TGTGCCAGCAGCGTAGAGGGGCGCGGGAGTATCGGGGAGCTGTTTTTT.

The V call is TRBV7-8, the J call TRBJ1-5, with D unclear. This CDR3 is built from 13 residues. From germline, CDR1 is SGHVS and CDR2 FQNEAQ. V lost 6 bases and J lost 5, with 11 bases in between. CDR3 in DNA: TGTGCCAGCAGTTCCGGTGGCGATCAGCCCCAGCATTTT. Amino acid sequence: CASSSGGDQPQHF.

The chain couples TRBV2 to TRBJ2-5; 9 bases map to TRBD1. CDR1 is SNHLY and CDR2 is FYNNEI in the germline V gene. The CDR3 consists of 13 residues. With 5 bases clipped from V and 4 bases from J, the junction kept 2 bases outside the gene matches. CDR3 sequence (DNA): TGTGCCAGCAGTTTGGACAGGGGAGAGACCCAGTACTTC. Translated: CASSLDRGETQYF. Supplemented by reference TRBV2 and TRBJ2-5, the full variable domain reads EPEVTQTPSHQVTQMGQEVILRCVPISNHLYFYWYRQILGQKVEFLVSFYNNEISEKSEIFDDQFSVERPDGSNFTLKIRSTKLEDSAMYFCASSLDRGETQYFGPGTRLLVL.

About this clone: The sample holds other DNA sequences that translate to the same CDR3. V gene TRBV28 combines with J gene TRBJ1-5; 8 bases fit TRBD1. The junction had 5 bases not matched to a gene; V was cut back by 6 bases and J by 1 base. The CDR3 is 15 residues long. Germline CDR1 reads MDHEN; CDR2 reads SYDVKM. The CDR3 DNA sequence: TGTGCCAGCAGCTCCGGACAGGGAAGCAATCAGCCCCAGCATTTT. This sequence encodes CASSSGQGSNQPQHF. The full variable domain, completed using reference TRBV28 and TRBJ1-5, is DVKVTQSSRYLVKRTGEKVFLECVQDMDHENMFWYRQDPGLGLRLIYFSYDVKMKEKGDIPEGYSVSREKKERFSLILESASTNQTSMYLCASSSGQGSNQPQHFGDGTRLSIL.

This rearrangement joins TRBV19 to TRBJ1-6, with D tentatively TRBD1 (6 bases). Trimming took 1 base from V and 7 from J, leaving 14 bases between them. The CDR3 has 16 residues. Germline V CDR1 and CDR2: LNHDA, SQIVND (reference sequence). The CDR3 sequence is CASSIGTGMGNSPLHF. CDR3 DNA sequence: TGTGCCAGTAGTATAGGAACAGGGATGGGCAATTCACCCCTCCACTTT.

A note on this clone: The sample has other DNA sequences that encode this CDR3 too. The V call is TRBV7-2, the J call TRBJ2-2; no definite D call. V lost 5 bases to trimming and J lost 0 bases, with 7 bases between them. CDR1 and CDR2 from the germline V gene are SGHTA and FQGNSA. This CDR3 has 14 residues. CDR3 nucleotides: TGTGCCAGCAGCCCCAGGACGAACACCGGGGAGCTGTTTTTT. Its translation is CASSPRTNTGELFF.

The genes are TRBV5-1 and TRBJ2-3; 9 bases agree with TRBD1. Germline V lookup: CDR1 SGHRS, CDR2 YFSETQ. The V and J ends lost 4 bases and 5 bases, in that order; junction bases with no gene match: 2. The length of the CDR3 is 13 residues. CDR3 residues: CASSPDRGDTQYF. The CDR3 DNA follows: TGCGCCAGCAGCCCGGACAGGGGAGATACGCAGTATTTT.

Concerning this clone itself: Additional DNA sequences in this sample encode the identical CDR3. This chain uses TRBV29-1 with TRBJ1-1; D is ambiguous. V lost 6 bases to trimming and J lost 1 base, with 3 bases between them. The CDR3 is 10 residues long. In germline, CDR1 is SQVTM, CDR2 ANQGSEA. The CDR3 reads CSVANTEAFF. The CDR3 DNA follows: TGCAGCGTAGCGAACACTGAAGCTTTCTTT. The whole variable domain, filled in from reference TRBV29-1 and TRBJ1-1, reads SAVISQKPSRDICQRGTSLTIQCQVDSQVTMMFWYRQQPGQSLTLIATANQGSEATYESGFVIDKFPISRPNLTFSTLTVSNMSPEDSSIYLCSVANTEAFFGQGTRLTVV.

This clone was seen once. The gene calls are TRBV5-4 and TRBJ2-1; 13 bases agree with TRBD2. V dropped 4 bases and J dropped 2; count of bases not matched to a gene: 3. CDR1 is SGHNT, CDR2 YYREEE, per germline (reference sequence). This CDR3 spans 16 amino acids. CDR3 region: CASSAGTSGTYNEQFF. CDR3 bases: TGTGCCAGCAGCGCCGGGACTAGCGGGACCTACAATGAGCAGTTCTTC.

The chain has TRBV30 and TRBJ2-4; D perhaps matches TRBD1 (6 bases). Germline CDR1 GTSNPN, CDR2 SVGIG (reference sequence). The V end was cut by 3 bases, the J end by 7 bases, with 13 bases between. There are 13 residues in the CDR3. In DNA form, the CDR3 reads TGTGCCTGGAGCGTTGGACAGTTGAACATTCAGTACTTC. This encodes CAWSVGQLNIQYF.

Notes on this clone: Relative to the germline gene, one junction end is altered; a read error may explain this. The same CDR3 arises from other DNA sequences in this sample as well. The CDR3 loop reads CASSEGNSNQPQHF. CDR3 DNA: TGTGCCAGCAGCGAAGGAAATAGCAATCAGCCCCAGCATTTT. The V call is TRBV6-1, the J call TRBJ1-5; D unresolved. CDR3 length equals 14 residues. Germline values: CDR1 MNHNS, CDR2 SASEGT.

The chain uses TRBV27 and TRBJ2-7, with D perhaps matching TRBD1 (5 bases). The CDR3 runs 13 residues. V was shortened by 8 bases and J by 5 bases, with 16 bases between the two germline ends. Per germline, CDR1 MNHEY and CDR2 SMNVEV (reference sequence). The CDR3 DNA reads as TGTGCCAGCTCTTCATGGGGCGCGAACGAGCAGTACTTC. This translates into CASSSWGANEQYF.